This T cell receptor (beta chain) was profiled in a study of blood T cells in healthy people across ages. The V gene end was trimmed by 1 base and the J gene end by 4 bases; junction bases not matched to a gene: 8. Germline CDR1 and CDR2: LGHNA and YSLEER. The CDR3 is 16 residues long. Caucasian individuals from Russia who were healthy and aged about 6 to 95 acted as donors. Study-wide results and limits: Calculation of diversity from one million T cells yielded estimates considered to be underestimates.

Next came a second PCR, run for roughly 6 to 11 cycles, which used a sample-barcoded 5' primer along with a J-beta primer mix. Each cDNA molecule carried a tag from a template-switch adaptor that contained 12 random nucleotides. MiXCR was run by TCRdb on the 5' RACE reads, yielding one entry per CDR3 protein. The repertoire holds roughly 790,000 distinct CDR3 sequences, approximately 39% seen once, with 20% to 25% in the top ten. This clonotype was observed a few times. What it binds is not known. The chain employs TRBV4-3 and TRBJ2-3; TRBD2 matches 7 bases. Sequences were obtained from blood. This TCR derives from a woman aged 60 to 75 in good health. The CDR3: CASSQGGRAPSDTQYF. The CDR3 nucleotides are TGCGCCAGCAGCCAAGGGGGGAGGGCTCCCTCAGATACGCAGTATTTT.